This T cell receptor (beta chain) was obtained from a study of T cell repertoires in cytomegalovirus infection. Losses at the gene ends were 5 bases for V and 4 bases for J; bases not matched to a gene: 7. This CDR3 contains 14 residues. Via MiXCR, TCRdb re-called the reads, giving one row per CDR3 protein. The sample records roughly 920,000 distinct CDR3 sequences, 25% to 40% being singletons. In its sample, this clonotype was seen a few times. Its target is unknown. The TCR comes from a human donor in good health (CMV status not recorded). Some clones in this sample may be carry-over from other donors' samples. This chain links TRBV12-3 or TRBV12-4 with TRBJ1-1, with 7 bases matching TRBD1. Source: cultured CD8+ T cells from PBMCs, taken from culture after CMV antigen stimulation. CDR3 protein: CASSLTGQITEAFF. The CDR3 DNA sequence: TGTGCCAGCAGTCTAACGGGACAGATCACTGAAGCTTTCTTT.